These T cell receptor beta chains were read from a single sample in a study of T-cell reconstitution after alpha-beta-depleted transplantation in children. TCRdb re-derived calls from the PCR reads in MiXCR, one entry per CDR3 protein. The sample includes approximately 510,000 distinct CDR3 sequences, 15% to 20% of them seen just once. The sequencing used PBMCs from the stem cell graft donor, collected from the stem cell graft. The receptors derive from a human donor who donated a stem cell graft to a child with acute lymphoblastic leukemia. Both conserved end residues are part of each CDR3. The D gene is left open where the match is weak. For some rows the clone size is stated as once, few or many, or as a class when expanded; others skip it.

v_gene	j_gene	d_gene	len	abundance	CDR3nt	CDR3aa
TRBV12-3/TRBV12-4	TRBJ2-7	TRBD2	15	many	TGCGCCAGCAGCCTTGGACTAGCGGGCCCCTACGAGCAGTACTTC	CASSLGLAGPYEQYF
TRBV20-1	TRBJ2-1	TRBD2	14	few	TGCAGTGCGTTAGCGGGAGGGCCGGGCAATGAGCAGTTCTTC	CSALAGGPGNEQFF
TRBV29-1	TRBJ2-1	NA	15	few	TGCAGCGTGAGCCCCCTAGGGTACGTGGACAATGAGCAGTTCTTC	CSVSPLGYVDNEQFF
TRBV2	TRBJ1-5	NA	16	NA	TGTGCCAGCAGTGAAGGGGGGTACTTAAGCAATCAGCCCCAGCATTTT	CASSEGGYLSNQPQHF
TRBV9	TRBJ2-7	NA	13	few	TGTGCCAGCAGCCCCAACTTGGGCTACGAGCAGTACTTC	CASSPNLGYEQYF
TRBV12-3/TRBV12-4	TRBJ2-1	TRBD1	15	NA	TGTGCCAGCAGTCTAGCCGACAGGGCAAACAATGAGCAGTTCTTC	CASSLADRANNEQFF
TRBV11-2	TRBJ2-5	NA	18	many	TGTGCCAGCAGCTTAGGAGGGTCCGGGACCCTCAGGAGGGAGACCCAGTACTTC	CASSLGGSGTLRRETQYF
TRBV29-1	TRBJ2-2	NA	13	NA	TGCAGCGTTGAAGTCGAGGGGACCGGGGAGCTGTTTTTT	CSVEVEGTGELFF
TRBV20-1	TRBJ2-1	TRBD2	16	few	TGCAGTGCTAGAGATCCAGCACTAGCGCTTTACAATGAGCAGTTCTTC	CSARDPALALYNEQFF
TRBV11-1	TRBJ1-1	TRBD1	18	NA	TGTGCCAGCAGCCATTCCCCGGGACAGGGGGCCTCGGGGACTGAAGCTTTCTTT	CASSHSPGQGASGTEAFF
TRBV27	TRBJ1-5	NA	13	NA	TGTGCCAGCAGGAGACAGGTCTTTCAGCCCCAGCATTTT	CASRRQVFQPQHF
TRBV19	TRBJ2-1	NA	13	few	TGTGCCAGTAGTATAGGCCACTACAATGAGCAGTTCTTC	CASSIGHYNEQFF
TRBV12-3/TRBV12-4	TRBJ2-3	NA	15	few	TGTGCCAGCAGGAAGTTAGGGGGTACCACAGATACGCAGTATTTT	CASRKLGGTTDTQYF
TRBV7-9	TRBJ2-6	NA	17	NA	TGTGCCAGCAGCTTCTATTCAGGGGCTTCTGGGGCCAACGTCCTGACTTTC	CASSFYSGASGANVLTF
TRBV20-1	TRBJ2-5	TRBD2	14	few	TGCAGTGGGACTAGCGGGGAGTCGGGAGAGACCCAGTACTTC	CSGTSGESGETQYF
TRBV14	TRBJ2-5	NA	13	NA	TGTGCCAGCAGCCGAGCAGGGTGGGAGACCCAGTACTTC	CASSRAGWETQYF
TRBV6-1	TRBJ1-4	NA	16	NA	TGTGCCAGCAGACCGGTATTCGGGTTTGAAGCTGAAAAACTGTTTTTT	CASRPVFGFEAEKLFF
TRBV20-1	TRBJ2-7	TRBD2	13	NA	TGCAGTGCTGAGGAGGCTAGCGGGAGCGAGCAGTACTTC	CSAEEASGSEQYF
TRBV6-1	TRBJ2-7	NA	15	NA	TGTGCCAGCAGCCCCCAGAGGTCAGCGACCTACGAGCAGTACTTC	CASSPQRSATYEQYF
TRBV5-1	TRBJ1-1	TRBD1	14	few	TGCGCCAGCAGCGGCGGGACAGGGTGGACTGAAGCTTTCTTT	CASSGGTGWTEAFF
TRBV11-2	TRBJ2-1	TRBD1	19	NA	TGTGCCAGCAGCGACACGGGACAGGGGGCGGGAAGCTCCTACAATGAGCAGTTCTTC	CASSDTGQGAGSSYNEQFF
TRBV5-1	TRBJ2-3	NA	16	NA	TGCGCCAGCAGAAAAGGGGCTTCCACCAACACAGATACGCAGTATTTT	CASRKGASTNTDTQYF
TRBV4-1	TRBJ2-3	NA	16	NA	TGCGCCAGCAGCCAAGGAAGACCGCCTTCGACAGATACGCAGTATTTT	CASSQGRPPSTDTQYF
TRBV6-2/TRBV6-3	TRBJ2-7	NA	14	few	TGTGCCAGCAGTTACTTAACCCCCTTCGACGAGCAGTACTTC	CASSYLTPFDEQYF
TRBV20-1	TRBJ1-5	NA	15	few	TGCAGTGCTCTATTTACAGTAGGGAGCAATCAGCCCCAGCATTTT	CSALFTVGSNQPQHF
TRBV5-1	TRBJ1-2	TRBD1	16	NA	TGCGCCAGCAGCCCCGACAGGGGGGTGTTAAGCTATGGCTACACCTTC	CASSPDRGVLSYGYTF